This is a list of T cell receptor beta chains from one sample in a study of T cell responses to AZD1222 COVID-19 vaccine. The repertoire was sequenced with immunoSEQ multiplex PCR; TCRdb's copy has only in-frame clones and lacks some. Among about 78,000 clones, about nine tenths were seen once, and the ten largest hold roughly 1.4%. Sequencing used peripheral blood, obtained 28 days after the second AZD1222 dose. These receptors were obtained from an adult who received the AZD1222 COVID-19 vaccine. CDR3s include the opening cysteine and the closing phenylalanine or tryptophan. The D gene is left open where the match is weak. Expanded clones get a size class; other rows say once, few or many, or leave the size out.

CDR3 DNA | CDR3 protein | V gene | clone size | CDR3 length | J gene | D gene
TGTGCCACCGGGGACCCGAGGACAGATACGCAGTATTTT | CATGDPRTDTQYF | TRBV3-1/TRBV3-2 | . | 13 | TRBJ2-3 | .
TGTGCCAGCGGTCCCGGACTAGCGGGGGGCCAAGAGACCCAGTACTTC | CASGPGLAGGQETQYF | TRBV3-1/TRBV3-2 | . | 16 | TRBJ2-5 | TRBD2
TGTGCCAGCATCCGACGGATGGAGAACAATGAGCAGTTCTTC | CASIRRMENNEQFF | TRBV2 | . | 14 | TRBJ2-1 | .
TGTGCCAGCAGCTTAGGGGGGGCGGGAGAAAAACTGTTTTTT | CASSLGGAGEKLFF | TRBV7-2 | . | 14 | TRBJ1-4 | .
TGTGCCAGCGCCGGGGGAGTGCAGCTCGAGCAGTACTTC | CASAGGVQLEQYF | TRBV18 | . | 13 | TRBJ2-7 | .
TGTGCCAGTAGTATGAGGGGGCAGATGACTGAAGCTTTCTTT | CASSMRGQMTEAFF | TRBV19 | . | 14 | TRBJ1-1 | TRBD1
TGTGCCAGCAGCGTAGAGAGGGGAAGCTACACCTTC | CASSVERGSYTF | TRBV9 | . | 12 | TRBJ1-2 | .
TGCGCCAGCAGCCCGGGACTAGCTACAGATACGCAGTATTTT | CASSPGLATDTQYF | TRBV5-1 | . | 14 | TRBJ2-3 | TRBD2
TGCGCCAGCAGTTGCCCAGGGTCGGAAAGTGGCAATCAGCCCCAGCATTTT | CASSCPGSESGNQPQHF | TRBV23-1 | . | 17 | TRBJ1-5 | .
TGTGCCAGCAGCCGGACGGGTTCCTACGAGCAGTACTTC | CASSRTGSYEQYF | TRBV11-3 | once | 13 | TRBJ2-7 | .
TGTGCCAGCAGCTTAAGGGGGCAGAGCTATGGCTACACCTTC | CASSLRGQSYGYTF | TRBV11-2 | . | 14 | TRBJ1-2 | TRBD1
TGTGCCAGCAGTTCCACGGCGGGGAATTCACCCCTCCACTTT | CASSSTAGNSPLHF | TRBV6-2/TRBV6-3 | . | 14 | TRBJ1-6 | .
TGTGCCAGCAGTTACCCAAGGGTTCCCGGGGAGCTGTTTTTT | CASSYPRVPGELFF | TRBV6-5 | . | 14 | TRBJ2-2 | .
TGTGCCTCTAAGGGGCCAATCTCTGGAAACACCATATATTTT | CASKGPISGNTIYF | TRBV6-5 | . | 14 | TRBJ1-3 | .
TGTGCCAGCAGCCAAGAAGCGGCCAGGTTGAATTCACCCCTCCACTTT | CASSQEAARLNSPLHF | TRBV4-2 | . | 16 | TRBJ1-6 | .
TGCGCCAGCAGCCAGATTGGACGGAACACTGAAGCTTTCTTT | CASSQIGRNTEAFF | TRBV4-1 | . | 14 | TRBJ1-1 | .
TGTGCCAGCAGCGAAAGCAATGGGCAGCCCCAGCATTTT | CASSESNGQPQHF | TRBV3-1/TRBV3-2 | . | 13 | TRBJ1-5 | .
TGTGCCAGCAACTTGGGACAGATTTCACCCCTCCACTTT | CASNLGQISPLHF | TRBV28 | . | 13 | TRBJ1-6 | TRBD1
TGTGCCAGTATTCCCCCTTCTAGCGGGGGGGTCGGCGATACGCAGTATTTT | CASIPPSSGGVGDTQYF | TRBV19 | . | 17 | TRBJ2-3 | TRBD2
TGTGCCAGCAGCCGGGCACAGGGTAGCACTGAAGCTTTCTTT | CASSRAQGSTEAFF | TRBV3-1/TRBV3-2 | . | 14 | TRBJ1-1 | .